This T cell receptor beta chain is drawn from a study of blood T cell repertoires in COVID-19. The wider study: Some COVID-19 samples were acute and others convalescent; all came from the United States, Italy and Spain. PBMCs, B-cell-depleted T cells, or T cells provided the cDNA or gDNA that made up the material.

As handled by the study authors: Reference gene primer amplification yielded estimated nucleated cell counts. The protocol was immunoSEQ multiplex PCR, while the TCRdb copy is restricted to in-frame clones and leaves out a portion. That table gives V, J and clone size, and the DNA gave D and trimming. The data contain around 240,000 clones, about 90% of them singletons. The CDR3 totals 13 residues. Trimming shortened V by 7 bases and J by 4 bases, and 11 bases separated the two germline ends. This clone has only one observation. The source is a woman in her 30s who had recovered from COVID-19. Sequences were obtained from peripheral blood. The V gene is TRBV23-1, the J gene TRBJ2-1; a possible D gene is TRBD1 (5 bases). TRBV23-1 is filed as an ORF, its function uncertain. CDR3 in amino acids: CASMGQGYNEQFF. As DNA, the CDR3 is TGCGCCAGCATGGGGCAGGGTTACAATGAGCAGTTCTTC.